This T cell receptor (beta chain) was documented in a study of T cells in localized non-small cell lung cancer. Study findings and constraints: Higher T cell density in the blood was associated with longer overall survival, whereas higher adjacent-lung clonality associated with shorter survival. Heterogeneity remains possible because sequencing was limited to only one tumor region. Uninvolved adjacent lung showed the highest T cell clonality, exceeding tumor. There were a median around 60 of the top 100 tumor clones appearing in adjacent lung.

Germline CDR1 reads SGHTA; CDR2 reads FQGNSA. The CDR3 contains 16 residues. V was shortened by 1 base and J by 0 bases, with 10 bases between the two germline ends. As to this clone: Its antigen is still unknown.

Some clones are missing from TCRdb's copy, which holds only in-frame ones; the method was immunoSEQ multiplex PCR. The sample lists 50,000 to 55,000 clones, around 87% seen once, with 16% in the top ten. The origin of this receptor is a female donor with stage II lung adenocarcinoma. The V call is TRBV7-2, the J call TRBJ2-1; no definite D call. The source was PBMCs, collected before any cancer treatment. The chain's CDR3 is CASSLERASSYNEQFF. The CDR3 DNA is TGTGCCAGCAGCTTAGAAAGGGCGAGCTCCTACAATGAGCAGTTCTTC.